This paragraph reports one T cell receptor beta chain. Every single participant having HIV got treatment inside the United States. V was pared by 0 bases and J by 3 bases, with 20 bases between. Germline V lookup: CDR1 MGHRA, CDR2 YSYEKL. The CDR3 has 18 amino acids. With survey level as its setting, the immunoSEQ assay was v3.0. The repertoire was sequenced with immunoSEQ multiplex PCR; TCRdb's copy has only in-frame clones and lacks some. The repertoire holds some 40,000 clones, with 94% as singletons. These data come from a study of long-term antiretroviral therapy in people with HIV. Overall study context: By about a decade, the earliest samples predate the 2015 immediate-ART recommendation.

This receptor was obtained from a man aged 30-40 years with HIV. The sequenced sample was unsorted PBMCs, obtained 9 to 9.5 years after starting antiretroviral therapy. The chain carries TRBV4-1 and TRBJ1-2; D is unclear. Here the CDR3 reads CASSQEADGLLSHYGYTF. The DNA for the CDR3 is TGCGCCAGCAGCCAAGAGGCGGACGGATTACTCTCCCACTATGGCTACACCTTC.